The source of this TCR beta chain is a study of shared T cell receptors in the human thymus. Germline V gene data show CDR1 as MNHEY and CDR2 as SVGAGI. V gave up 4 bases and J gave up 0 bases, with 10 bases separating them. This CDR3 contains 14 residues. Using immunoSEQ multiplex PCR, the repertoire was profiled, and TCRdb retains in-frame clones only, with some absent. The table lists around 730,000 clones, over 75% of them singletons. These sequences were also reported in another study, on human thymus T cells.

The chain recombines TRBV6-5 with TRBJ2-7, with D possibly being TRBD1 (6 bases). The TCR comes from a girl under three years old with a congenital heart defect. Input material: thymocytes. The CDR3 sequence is CASSFNRDSYEQYF. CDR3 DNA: TGTGCCAGCAGTTTCAACAGGGACTCCTACGAGCAGTACTTC.